Listed below are T cell receptor beta chains from one sample, sequenced in a study of post-analysis software for immune sequencing data. Via MiXCR, TCRdb re-called the PCR reads, giving one row per CDR3 protein. Among almost 700,000 distinct CDR3 sequences listed, 55% to 70% were seen once. Material for sequencing was blood. These receptor sequences come from a girl aged 2 to 9 with multiple sclerosis. CDR3s include the opening cysteine and the closing phenylalanine or tryptophan. Each record gives: D gene, V gene, J gene, clone size, CDR3 DNA, CDR3 protein. The D gene is left open where the match is weak. A row's size may be missing; if present it is once, few, many or a size class.

NA	TRBV12-3/TRBV12-4	TRBJ2-1	NA	TGTGCCAGCAGTTTAGCGCGTAGCCGGGATGAGCAGTTCTTC	CASSLARSRDEQFF
NA	TRBV29-1	TRBJ1-3	few	TGCAGCGTTGGCCACAGCTCTGGAAACACCATATATTTT	CSVGHSSGNTIYF
TRBD1	TRBV6-1	TRBJ1-1	NA	TGTGCCAGCAGTGGCGGGACAGGGGGGATCACTGAAGCTTTCTTT	CASSGGTGGITEAFF
NA	TRBV4-1	TRBJ2-1	few	TGCGCCAGCAGCCCCTTGGGGCTAGCAGACAATGAGCAGTTCTTC	CASSPLGLADNEQFF
TRBD1	TRBV20-1	TRBJ2-6	NA	TGCAGTGCTAGACACCCCGGGACAGGGACTGGGGCCAACGTCCTGACTTTC	CSARHPGTGTGANVLTF
NA	TRBV27	TRBJ2-6	few	TGTGCCAGCAGTTTGTTGGCATCTGGGGCCAACGTCCTGACTTTC	CASSLLASGANVLTF
TRBD1	TRBV20-1	TRBJ2-6	NA	TGCAGTGCTAAAGCCGGGACAGGCTGGTCTGGGGCCAACGTCCTGACTTTC	CSAKAGTGWSGANVLTF
NA	TRBV7-6	TRBJ2-3	NA	TGTGCCAGCAGCTCCCGTACGGTACAGGGCACAGATACGCAGTATTTT	CASSSRTVQGTDTQYF
TRBD2	TRBV12-3/TRBV12-4	TRBJ2-5	once	TGTGCCAGCAGTTTACCTAGCGGGGGGGCCACGGAGACCCAGTACTTC	CASSLPSGGATETQYF
TRBD2	TRBV5-1	TRBJ2-1	NA	TGCGCCAGCAGCTTCCCCACTAGCGCGATGGCAGATGAGCAGTTCTTC	CASSFPTSAMADEQFF
NA	TRBV4-3	TRBJ2-1	NA	TGCGCCAGCAGCCAAGAATTGGTAGGACTTAACCACAATGAGCAGTTCTTC	CASSQELVGLNHNEQFF
NA	TRBV20-1	TRBJ2-1	NA	TGCAGTGCTAGAGTCACCCAGGGGGGAAAGATTTACAATGAGCAGTTCTTC	CSARVTQGGKIYNEQFF
TRBD1	TRBV2	TRBJ1-2	NA	TGTGCCAGCAGTGAGACGGACAGGGTCGGCTACACCTTC	CASSETDRVGYTF
NA	TRBV21-1	TRBJ1-1	NA	TGTGCCAGCAGCAAAGTACGGGAGCCTGACGTTCAGAACACTGAAGCTTTCTTT	CASSKVREPDVQNTEAFF
NA	TRBV7-2	TRBJ2-1	NA	TGTGCCAGCAGCTTCACATCCATGGAGGCCCAGTTCTTC	CASSFTSMEAQFF
TRBD1	TRBV7-3	TRBJ2-1	NA	TGTGCCAGCAGCTTAGCTTACAGGGGTGTTAATAACAATGAGCAGTTCTTC	CASSLAYRGVNNNEQFF
NA	TRBV12-3/TRBV12-4	TRBJ2-7	NA	TGTGCCAGCAGTTTTAACAGACACGAGCAGTACTTC	CASSFNRHEQYF
NA	TRBV5-6	TRBJ2-3	NA	TGTGCCAGCAGCTTAGTACAGACAGATACGCAGTATTTT	CASSLVQTDTQYF
TRBD2	TRBV12-3/TRBV12-4	TRBJ2-3	NA	TGTGCCAGCAGGCTCATAGCGGGGGGGAGCACAGATACGCAGTATTTT	CASRLIAGGSTDTQYF
NA	TRBV15	TRBJ2-5	NA	TGTGCCACCAGCAGACTTGGCCAAGAGACCCAGTACTTC	CATSRLGQETQYF
TRBD2	TRBV3-1	TRBJ2-1	NA	TGTGCCAGCAGCCAAGGGGATAGCGGGGCTTACAATGAGCAGTTCTTC	CASSQGDSGAYNEQFF
TRBD2	TRBV20-1	TRBJ2-7	few	TGCAGTGCCTTGGGGACTAGTGCCTACGAGCAGTACTTC	CSALGTSAYEQYF
NA	TRBV5-1	TRBJ2-5	NA	TGCGCCAGCAGCTTGGCGGGGGACTCTCAAGAGACCCAGTACTTC	CASSLAGDSQETQYF
TRBD1	TRBV28	TRBJ1-1	NA	TGTGCCAGCAGTTTCCTCAGGGGGCTAGGAACTGAAGCTTTCTTT	CASSFLRGLGTEAFF
NA	TRBV2	TRBJ2-7	NA	TGTGCCAGCAGTCGTGACAGCAACCAGATTTACGAGCAGTACTTC	CASSRDSNQIYEQYF
TRBD2	TRBV27	TRBJ2-3	NA	TGTGCCAGCAGTTCCCAGAGCGGGAGAAGGACAGATACGCAGTATTTT	CASSSQSGRRTDTQYF
NA	TRBV2	TRBJ1-2	NA	TGTGCCTGCAGTGAAAAAGGGGAGGTTGGCTACACCTTC	CACSEKGEVGYTF
NA	TRBV27	TRBJ2-2	NA	TGTGCCAGCGCAGATTCGAACACCGGGGAGCTGTTTTTT	CASADSNTGELFF
NA	TRBV7-9	TRBJ2-1	NA	TGTGCCAGCAGTTTACCGGGAACCCGAAATGAGCAGTTCTTC	CASSLPGTRNEQFF
NA	TRBV20-1	TRBJ1-2	NA	TGCAGTGCTAGAGCCGGACAAATCAACTATGGCTACACCTTC	CSARAGQINYGYTF
NA	TRBV25-1	TRBJ2-5	NA	TGTGCCAGCAGTGAATCTTGGGAGACCCAGTACTTC	CASSESWETQYF
TRBD1	TRBV6-6	TRBJ2-7	NA	TGTGCCAGCAGTTATGGACAGGGCCACGAGCAGTACTTC	CASSYGQGHEQYF
TRBD1	TRBV28	TRBJ2-2	NA	TGTGCCAGCAGTTTAAGGGGCGGGACAGGGCGAATCTCCGGGGAGCTGTTTTTT	CASSLRGGTGRISGELFF
NA	TRBV5-1	TRBJ2-1	NA	TGCGCCAGCAGCTTGGGATCTGCCCACAATGAGCAGTTCTTC	CASSLGSAHNEQFF
NA	TRBV20-1	TRBJ2-6	few	TGCAGTGCTAGAGGACAGAGGACAGGGGCCAACGTCCTGACTTTC	CSARGQRTGANVLTF
NA	TRBV25-1	TRBJ1-3	NA	TGTGCCAGCAGTGAATTAGGACGAAACACCATATATTTT	CASSELGRNTIYF
NA	TRBV11-2	TRBJ2-2	few	TGTGCCAGCAGCTTAGACCCGACTAGGGAGAACACCGGGGAGCTGTTTTTT	CASSLDPTRENTGELFF
NA	TRBV7-8	TRBJ2-1	NA	TGTGCCAGCGCCCCTTCCTCCTACAATGAGCAGTTCTTC	CASAPSSYNEQFF
NA	TRBV20-1	TRBJ2-1	few	TGCAGTGCTAGGACGGAGAGCTCCTACAATGAGCAGTTCTTC	CSARTESSYNEQFF